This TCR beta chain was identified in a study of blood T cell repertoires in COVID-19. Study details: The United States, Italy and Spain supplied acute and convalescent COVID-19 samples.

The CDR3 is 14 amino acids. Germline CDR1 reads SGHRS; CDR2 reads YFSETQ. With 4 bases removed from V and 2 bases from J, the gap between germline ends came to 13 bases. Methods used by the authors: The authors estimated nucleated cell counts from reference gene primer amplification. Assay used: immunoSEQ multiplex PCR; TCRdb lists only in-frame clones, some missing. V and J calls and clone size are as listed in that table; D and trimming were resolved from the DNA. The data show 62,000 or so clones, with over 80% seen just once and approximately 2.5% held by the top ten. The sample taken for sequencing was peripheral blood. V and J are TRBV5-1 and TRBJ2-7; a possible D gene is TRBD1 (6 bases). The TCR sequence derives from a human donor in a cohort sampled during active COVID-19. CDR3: CASSLTGPTYEQYF. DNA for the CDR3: TGCGCCAGCAGCCTGACAGGACCCACCTACGAGCAGTACTTC.